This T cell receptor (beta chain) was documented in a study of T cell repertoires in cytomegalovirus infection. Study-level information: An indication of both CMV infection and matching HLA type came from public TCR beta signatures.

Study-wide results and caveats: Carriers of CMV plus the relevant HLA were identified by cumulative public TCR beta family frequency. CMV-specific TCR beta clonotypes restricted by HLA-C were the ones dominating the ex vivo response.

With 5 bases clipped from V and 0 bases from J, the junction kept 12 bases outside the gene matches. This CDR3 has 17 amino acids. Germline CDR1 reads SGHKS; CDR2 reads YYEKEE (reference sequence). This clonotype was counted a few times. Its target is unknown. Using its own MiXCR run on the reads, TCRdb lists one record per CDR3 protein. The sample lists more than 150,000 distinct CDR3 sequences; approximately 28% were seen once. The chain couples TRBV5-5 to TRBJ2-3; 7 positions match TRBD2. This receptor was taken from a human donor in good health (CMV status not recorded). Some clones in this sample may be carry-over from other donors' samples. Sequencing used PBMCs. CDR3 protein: CASRLGGNRVSTDTQYF. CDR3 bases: TGTGCCAGCAGGCTGGGGGGGAACAGAGTTAGCACAGATACGCAGTATTTT.